Listed here are 7 T cell receptor beta chains from one sample, sequenced in a study of PD-L1 blockade in urothelial cancer. The time point here: peripheral blood 6 weeks after treatment start. Clones were sequenced by immunoSEQ multiplex PCR, and TCRdb holds only the in-frame ones, with some missing. The repertoire holds 45,000 to 50,000 clones, with roughly 80% as singletons. The sequences come from PBMCs, collected around atezolizumab (anti-PD-L1) treatment. These receptors originate from a man in his 70s with urothelial cancer.

V usage is TRBV6-4 and J usage is TRBJ1-1; possibly TRBD1 for D (6 bases). The V and J ends lost 11 bases and 11 bases respectively, with 18 bases between them. The CDR3 runs 11 residues. Germline-derived CDR1 and CDR2 are MRHNA and SNTAGT. The CDR3 DNA sequence: TGTGCCGACACGCTCGTCCAGGGGGCTTTCTTT. Protein: CADTLVQGAFF.

This clone turned up a few times. J is TRBJ1-1 and V is TRBV30, with a tentative D call TRBD1 (5 bases). The CDR3 has 12 residues. V gave up 5 bases and J gave up 5 bases, with 12 bases separating them. The germline V gene encodes CDR1 GTSNPN and CDR2 SVGIG (reference sequence). The DNA for the CDR3 is TGTGCCTGGGGGACCGGGAGGACTGAAGCTTTCTTT. This gives the protein CAWGTGRTEAFF. Variable domain in full (rest from reference TRBV30 and TRBJ1-1): SQTIHQWPATLVQPVGSPLSLECTVEGTSNPNLYWYRQAAGRGLQLLFYSVGIGQISSEVPQNLSASRPQDRQFILSSKKLLLSDSGFYLCAWGTGRTEAFFGQGTRLTVV.

This sequence joins TRBV5-1 and TRBJ1-1, with D tentatively TRBD1 (5 bases). CDR1 is SGHRS and CDR2 is YFSETQ in the germline V gene. CDR3 length equals 17 residues. V was shortened by 5 bases and J by 0 bases, with 20 bases between the two germline ends. CDR3 DNA sequence: TGCGCCAGCAGGGAGGCGGGGGGTCGGACTTTGAACACTGAAGCTTTCTTT. It specifies CASREAGGRTLNTEAFF.

The V call is TRBV19, the J call TRBJ2-2; possible D gene TRBD2, 6 bases. The CDR3 sequence is 16 residues long. The ends were cut back, 7 bases at V and 0 bases at J, with 15 bases in the middle. Germline V gene sequence: CDR1 LNHDA, CDR2 SQIVND (reference sequence). This chain's CDR3 is CASIAPGLTNTGELFF. CDR3 sequence (DNA): TGTGCCAGTATTGCACCGGGACTTACGAACACCGGGGAGCTGTTTTTT.

The gene calls are TRBV10-3 and TRBJ1-3; D not certain. The V end was cut by 3 bases, the J end by 4 bases, with 16 bases between. The CDR3 totals 16 residues. Germline V gene lookup returns CDR1 ENHRY and CDR2 SYGVKD. The CDR3 loop reads CAISDTLEGSGNTIYF. DNA of the CDR3: TGTGCCATCAGTGATACCTTGGAGGGTTCGGGAAACACCATATATTTT.

V and J are TRBV5-4 and TRBJ2-1; 8 bases agree with TRBD1. The germline V gene has CDR1 SGHNT and CDR2 YYREEE (reference sequence). There are 14 residues in the CDR3. V gave up 3 bases and J gave up 7 bases; unmatched junction bases: 6. CDR3 region: CASSSWTGRNEQFF. For the CDR3, the DNA is TGTGCCAGCAGCTCTTGGACAGGGAGAAATGAGCAGTTCTTC.

The CDR3 reads CASSEQRDRINEQFF. CDR3 coding DNA: TGTGCCAGCAGCGAACAGCGGGACCGGATCAATGAGCAGTTCTTC. The chain recombines TRBV27 with TRBJ2-1, with 7 nucleotides matching TRBD2. CDR3 length equals 15 residues. The germline V gene encodes CDR1 MNHEY and CDR2 SMNVEV (reference sequence). Trimming at V came to 6 bases and at J to 6 bases, leaving 11 bases not matched to a gene.